These 14 T cell receptor beta chains were sequenced from one sample in a study of OX40 agonist ivuxolimab in advanced cancers. Sequenced by immunoSEQ multiplex PCR; TCRdb stores in-frame clones only, minus some. The data contain 69,000 or so clones, approximately 88% of them seen just once; the ten biggest clones take up 0.45% to 0.6%. The specimen comprised CD4+ or CD8+ T cells sorted from blood, sampled in a trial of the OX40 agonist ivuxolimab. These receptors were collected from an adult with an advanced solid tumor such as melanoma, head and neck, liver or kidney cancer.

The chain employs TRBV10-3 and TRBJ2-5, with D maybe TRBD1 (6 bases). The V gene's germline CDR1 is ENHRY and CDR2 SYGVKD. The CDR3 is 13 amino acids. The germline V and J ends were trimmed by 6 bases and 2 bases, with 10 bases remaining between them. Here the CDR3 DNA reads TGTGCCATCAGCCTCGGACAGCAAGAGACCCAGTACTTC. It translates to CAISLGQQETQYF.

The chain uses TRBV28 and TRBJ1-5; a weak D match, TRBD1 (5 bases). The germline V gene encodes CDR1 MDHEN and CDR2 SYDVKM. Trimming took 7 bases from V and 1 from J, leaving 14 bases between them. CDR3 length: 15 amino acids. CDR3 sequence reads: CASTAGGGSNQPQHF. DNA for the CDR3: TGTGCCAGCACCGCTGGGGGGGGGAGCAATCAGCCCCAGCATTTT. Full variable domain (outside the CDR3, taken from reference TRBV28 and TRBJ1-5): DVKVTQSSRYLVKRTGEKVFLECVQDMDHENMFWYRQDPGLGLRLIYFSYDVKMKEKGDIPEGYSVSREKKERFSLILESASTNQTSMYLCASTAGGGSNQPQHFGDGTRLSIL.

The V gene is TRBV18, the J gene TRBJ1-2, with 9 bases matching TRBD1. CDR3 length: 15 residues. From germline, CDR1 is KGHSH and CDR2 LQKENI. V was clipped by 4 bases and J by 0 bases; unmatched bases: 3. The CDR3 loop is CASSRQGETNYGYTF. In DNA, the CDR3 is TGTGCCAGCTCACGACAGGGGGAGACTAACTATGGCTACACCTTC.

The chain joins TRBV19 to TRBJ1-3; D unresolved. CDR1 is LNHDA and CDR2 is SQIVND in the germline V gene (reference sequence). V was clipped by 2 bases and J by 4 bases, with 6 bases between them. CDR3 size: 13 residues. The CDR3 DNA is TGTGCCAGTAGTATAAATGGAGGAAACACCATATATTTT. It is translated as CASSINGGNTIYF.

The table lists this clone with a few counts. The gene calls are TRBV2 and TRBJ1-1; D is uncertain. V dropped 3 bases and J dropped 3 bases, with 2 bases sitting between them. Germline V gene sequence: CDR1 SNHLY, CDR2 FYNNEI. There are 11 residues in the CDR3. CDR3: CASSDYTEAFF. Here the CDR3 DNA reads TGTGCCAGCAGTGATTACACTGAAGCTTTCTTT.

The chain links TRBV28 to TRBJ1-2; tentatively, D is TRBD1 (6 bases). V was clipped by 4 bases and J by 2 bases, with 14 bases between them. Germline CDR1 and CDR2: MDHEN and SYDVKM. The CDR3 extends over 15 amino acids. CDR3 amino acids: CASSSVQGNNYGYTF. CDR3 coding DNA: TGTGCCAGCAGTTCGGTACAGGGAAACAACTATGGCTACACCTTC.

The genes are TRBV28 and TRBJ1-5, with unresolved D. The CDR3 runs to 15 residues. V lost 1 base to trimming and J lost 5 bases, with 12 bases between them. Germline V gene sequence: CDR1 MDHEN, CDR2 SYDVKM. DNA for the CDR3: TGTGCCAGCAGTTTATCGACCTCCAATTATCAGCCCCAGCATTTT. Protein sequence: CASSLSTSNYQPQHF.

The CDR3 reads CASSMGRTTGELFF. The CDR3 DNA reads as TGTGCCAGTAGTATGGGACGGACCACCGGGGAGCTGTTTTTT. The J gene is TRBJ2-2, the V gene TRBV19; D is tentatively TRBD1 or TRBD2 (5 bases each). Germline V lookup: CDR1 LNHDA, CDR2 SQIVND (reference sequence). The CDR3 extends over 14 amino acids. V was clipped by 3 bases and J by 4 bases, with 9 bases between them.

This rearrangement joins TRBV2 to TRBJ2-5; possibly TRBD1 for D (6 bases). The CDR3 has 15 residues. V lost 2 bases and J lost 1, with 11 bases in between. CDR1 is SNHLY, CDR2 FYNNEI, per germline. The CDR3 spells CASSELQGTQETQYF. The CDR3 DNA follows: TGTGCCAGCAGTGAATTACAGGGAACCCAAGAGACCCAGTACTTC.

The V and J genes are TRBV5-8 and TRBJ1-2, with 8 bases that match TRBD1. The trim removed 5 bases at V and 6 bases at J, leaving 9 bases unmatched. The CDR3 loop spans 14 amino acids. The germline V gene encodes CDR1 SGHTS and CDR2 YDEGEE. CDR3 nucleotide sequence: TGTGCCAGCAGTCCGGACAGGGAGTTTGATGGCTACACCTTC. Translating gives CASSPDREFDGYTF.

This rearrangement joins TRBV5-1 to TRBJ2-1; TRBD2 agrees at 8 bases. Germline-derived CDR1 and CDR2 are SGHRS and YFSETQ. The CDR3 totals 15 residues. V lost 3 bases, J lost 3 bases, and 5 bases stayed unmatched. The CDR3 reads CASSWGGGHYNEQFF. CDR3 DNA sequence: TGCGCCAGCAGCTGGGGCGGGGGGCACTACAATGAGCAGTTCTTC.

This clone has more than one count but fewer than ten. This chain joins TRBV27 and TRBJ1-2; TRBD1 matches at 7 bases. Germline assignment: CDR1 MNHEY and CDR2 SMNVEV (reference sequence). V was clipped by 6 bases and J by 10 bases; unmatched bases: 5. This CDR3 comprises 11 residues. Here the CDR3 reads CASREEGAYTF. In DNA form, the CDR3 reads TGTGCCAGCAGAGAGGAGGGGGCCTACACCTTC.

The V and J genes are TRBV11-2 and TRBJ1-2; D might be TRBD1 (5 bases). V lost 3 bases, J lost 2 bases, and 13 bases lay in between. Per the germline V gene, CDR1 is SGHAT and CDR2 is FQNNGV. The CDR3 has 15 amino acids. The CDR3 region is CASSFRDPNNYGYTF. DNA for the CDR3: TGTGCCAGCAGCTTCCGGGACCCTAACAACTATGGCTACACCTTC. The complete variable domain, with remaining parts taken from reference TRBV11-2 and TRBJ1-2, reads EAGVAQSPRYKIIEKRQSVAFWCNPISGHATLYWYQQILGQGPKLLIQFQNNGVVDDSQLPKDRFSAERLKGVDSTLKIQPAKLEDSAVYLCASSFRDPNNYGYTFGSGTRLTVV.

The genes are TRBV2 and TRBJ2-2; D ambiguous. This CDR3 region has 14 residues. The germline V and J ends were trimmed by 6 bases and 4 bases, with 12 bases remaining between them. The germline V gene has CDR1 SNHLY and CDR2 FYNNEI. The CDR3 DNA reads TGTGCCAGCAGGCCGGGTTGGTCCACCGGGGAGCTGTTTTTT. Its translation: CASRPGWSTGELFF. Using reference TRBV2 and TRBJ2-2 for the parts outside the CDR3, the full variable domain is EPEVTQTPSHQVTQMGQEVILRCVPISNHLYFYWYRQILGQKVEFLVSFYNNEISEKSEIFDDQFSVERPDGSNFTLKIRSTKLEDSAMYFCASRPGWSTGELFFGEGSRLTVL.